This T cell receptor beta chain was recovered during a study of vaccination and CD4 T cells after COVID-19 (dated by TCRdb to the early 2020s). Background on the whole study: The convalescent cohort included six males and four females, with two Hispanic individuals, seven Caucasians, two Asians and one multiracial person. Post-vaccine blood samples were obtained a median of approximately 74 days after the second vaccine dose, with a range of roughly 12 to 250 days. Post-COVID blood samples from convalescent patients were collected a median of about 110 days after diagnosis, with a range of 35 to 161 days. In under twelve COVID-19 convalescent patients and a few infection-naive healthy vaccine recipients, researchers compared the spike-specific CD4+ TCR repertoire from before mRNA vaccination with the repertoire from after. Control cultures received a CEFX viral epitope pool as the positive control, an HIV-1 Nef peptide pool as the negative control, or no peptide. Each participant got two doses of either the Pfizer-BioNTech BNT162b2 vaccine (n=8) or the Moderna mRNA-1273 vaccine (n=2). In an earlier paper using these donors, memory CD4+ T cell crossreactivity between SARS-CoV-2 and common cold coronavirus spike proteins was assessed at the TCR clonotype level. Culture stimuli were overlapping spike peptide pools from SARS-CoV-2 and from the common cold coronaviruses HCoV-NL63, HCoV-OC43 and HCoV-229E. Overall results and qualifications from the work: In convalescent patients, nearly all vaccine-specific clones (304 of 307) were found to be mono-reactive for SARS-CoV-2 spike rather than cross-reactive with common cold coronaviruses. An increase in the median number of SARS-CoV-2-reactive clonotypes from approximately 23 after infection to some 38 after vaccination was observed, but the change was not found to be significant. Relatively few convalescent patients were included in the study, and early timepoints after natural infection were not analyzed. In convalescent patients, a median about 86% of post-vaccine SARS-CoV-2-reactive clones were detected only after vaccination, and vaccine-specific priming was suggested by this finding.

The method was PCR. At the Johns Hopkins FTIC core, DNA from the cultured CD4+ T cells underwent TCR sequencing with the Oncomine TCR Beta short-read assay. The QIAamp micro DNA kit was used to extract genomic DNA from the cultured CD4+ T cells. Oncomine TCR Beta libraries made from cultured CD4+ T cells were pooled using unique dual indexes and sequenced on an Illumina iSeq 100. Concerning the study's data processing: Non-productive sequences were removed, and CDR3s that did not start with C, did not end with F or W, or were shorter than 7 amino acids were discarded. Antigen-specific clonotypes were identified with the MANAFEST web application by comparing peptide-stimulated wells with reference and other culture wells. To be called positive, a clone needed an FDR below 0.05, an odds ratio above 5, and a productive frequency above 0.1% in at least two of three replicate wells. Clonotypes that were significantly expanded in both SARS-CoV-2 spike wells and at least one common cold coronavirus spike condition were defined as cross-reactive. Similarity between CDR3 sequences was evaluated in R version 3.6.1 using Levenshtein distances (stringdist) and unrooted phylogenetic trees (ape). Clones were called with MiXCR by TCRdb after fastp trimmed the public reads at Q25, and only in-frame beta chains were retained. Here each entry gathers all rows of one CDR3 protein and keeps the most common genes and DNA. For this entry, the V and J calls and clone size follow TCRdb and not the study's own pipeline. The table for this sample lists approximately 9,500 distinct CDR3 sequences; about half of them were counted only once. In total, the top ten clones hold around 24% of the sample.

This clonotype was seen a handful of times. Its cognate antigen has yet to be identified. No base qualities exist here, and no much larger clone lies one base off it. The CDR3 starts with the cysteine, ends with the phenylalanine, and has 14 residues. The DNA shown is the 42-base CDR3, in frame from base 1. V is shortened by 6 bases, J by 4 bases, and the region joining them spans 17 bases. The germline V gene (reference sequence) sets CDR1 to DFQATT and CDR2 to SNEGSKA. The treatment or condition tag for this specimen amounts to: approximately 9-day PBMC culture with coronavirus spike peptide pools or control peptides (ViraFEST assay). CD4+ T cells from unexposed donors were collected before the COVID-19 pandemic (2011-2018). The study used the ViraFEST assay, which expanded antigen-specific T cells with peptide pools and then identified expanded clonotypes by TCR sequencing. PBMCs were cultured at about 2 million per well in IMDM supplemented with approximately 5.4% human AB serum and 8.5 to 10 IU/ml IL-2, with 9.5 to 10 ug/ml peptide pools added. Half of the culture medium was replaced with fresh IL-2-containing medium on days 3 and 7. Once the cells had been in culture for 9 to 10 days, the EasySep CD4+ T cell isolation kit was used to isolate CD4+ T cells by negative selection. As far as cell numbers permitted, CD4+ T cells from unexposed donors were tested for reactivity against SARS-CoV-2 S and N as well as four spike pools from common cold coronaviruses. Ficoll-Paque Plus gradient centrifugation was used to isolate PBMCs from whole blood, and the isolated PBMCs were then either used fresh or cryopreserved at -140C. In general, triplicate wells were set up for every culture condition. Leukapheresis product for the unexposed donors was bought commercially.

This sequence was found in a human donor in good health. The sequence joins TRBV20-1 to TRBJ2-3; the D gene is perhaps TRBD1, on 5 matching bases. The sample consisted of CD4+ T cells from blood, cultured in vitro. The CDR3 protein: CSAPAAGLPDTQYF. The sequenced DNA is TGCAGTGCCCCGGCGGCAGGGCTTCCAGATACGCAGTATTTT.